The sequence of this T cell receptor (beta chain) was determined in a study of blood T cell repertoires in COVID-19. Measured with immunoSEQ multiplex PCR; TCRdb has only the in-frame clones, and not every one. This table holds about 180,000 clones, approximately 80% found once. The CDR3 contains 18 residues. Per the germline V gene, CDR1 is LNHDA and CDR2 is SQIVND (reference sequence). V shed 6 bases and J shed 5 bases, with 29 bases lying between them. Living in 24 US areas, the participants were between roughly 18 and 90 years of age. Categorization into cohorts depended on clinical history that participants reported.

The origin of this receptor is a woman aged 45-60 years who had recovered from COVID-19. V usage is TRBV19 and J usage is TRBJ2-7; D possibly corresponds to TRBD1 (5 bases). Sequenced sample: PBMCs or T cells enriched from blood (not recorded which). The DNA of the CDR3 is TGTGCCAGTAGAGGGGCCCACGGCGAATCCGCCGCTCTGGACGAGCAGTACTTC. This gives the protein CASRGAHGESAALDEQYF. Full variable domain (rest looked up from reference TRBV19 and TRBJ2-7): DGGITQSPKYLFRKEGQNVTLSCEQNLNHDAMYWYRQDPGQGLRLIYYSQIVNDFQKGDIAEGYSVSREKKESFPLTVTSAQKNPTAFYLCASRGAHGESAALDEQYFGPGTRLTVT.